The entry that follows covers one T cell receptor (beta chain) sequence. Its antigen remains unidentified. Scientists made TCR beta cDNA using 5'RACE template switching with UMIs. After re-calling the 5' RACE reads, TCRdb lists one entry per CDR3 protein, DNA absent. This table holds roughly 390,000 distinct CDR3 sequences. The data belong to a study of T cells expressing NK-cell markers. Study information: All TCR beta repertoires analysed originated from sorted CD3+CD56+NKG2C+, CD3+CD56+NKG2C- and CD3+CD56-NKG2C+ T cells. Just one sequenced donor of eight was HCMV-seronegative, while seven were seropositive. Study outcomes and limitations: CD8+ T cells in over five donors included dominant NKG2C+ clonotypes at roughly 1.0-7.5%.

CDR3 length: 13 amino acids. CDR1 and CDR2 (germline): SGHKS, YYEKEE (reference sequence). Specimen: blood T cells: a sorted CD56 or NKG2C T cell subset, CD4+ or CD8+ T cells, or bulk PBMC T cells (not recorded which). The genes are TRBV5-5 and TRBJ2-5. The clonotype originates from a man aged 18-69 years in good health. CDR3 amino acids: CASSILWEETQYF.